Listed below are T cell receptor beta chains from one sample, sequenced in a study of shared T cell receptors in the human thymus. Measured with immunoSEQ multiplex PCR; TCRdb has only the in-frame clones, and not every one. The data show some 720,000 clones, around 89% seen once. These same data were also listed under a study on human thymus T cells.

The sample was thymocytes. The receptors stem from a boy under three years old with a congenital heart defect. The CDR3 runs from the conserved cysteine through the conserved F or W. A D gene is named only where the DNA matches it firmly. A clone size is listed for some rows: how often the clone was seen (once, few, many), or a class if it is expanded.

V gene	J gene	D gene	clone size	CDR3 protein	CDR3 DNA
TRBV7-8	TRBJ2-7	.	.	CASSAPSVPSSYEQYF	TGTGCCAGCAGCGCCCCTAGCGTTCCCTCTTCCTACGAGCAGTACTTC
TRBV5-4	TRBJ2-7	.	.	CASSLVVGRGSYEQYF	TGTGCCAGCAGCTTGGTAGTAGGGCGGGGTTCCTACGAGCAGTACTTC
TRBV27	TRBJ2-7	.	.	CARTSYEQYF	TGTGCCAGGACTAGCTACGAGCAGTACTTC
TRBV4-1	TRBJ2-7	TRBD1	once	CASSPGLDGQGSHEQYF	TGCGCCAGCAGCCCCGGCTTGGATGGACAGGGGTCGCACGAGCAGTACTTC
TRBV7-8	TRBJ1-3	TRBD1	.	CASSSQCNGTDGNTIYF	TGTGCCAGCAGCTCCCAATGCAACGGGACAGATGGAAACACCATATATTTT
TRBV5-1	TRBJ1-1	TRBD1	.	CASSLGGDREDTEAFF	TGCGCCAGCAGCTTGGGGGGGGACAGGGAAGACACTGAAGCTTTCTTT
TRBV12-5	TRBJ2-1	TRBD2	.	CASGFEVLADSYNEQFF	TGTGCTAGTGGTTTCGAGGTACTAGCGGACTCTTACAATGAGCAGTTCTTC
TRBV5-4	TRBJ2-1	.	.	CASSPRDGPYNEQFF	TGTGCCAGCAGCCCGCGGGATGGGCCTTACAATGAGCAGTTCTTC
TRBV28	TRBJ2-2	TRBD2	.	CASSLTSGTGELFF	TGTGCCAGCAGTTTGACTAGCGGTACCGGGGAGCTGTTTTTT
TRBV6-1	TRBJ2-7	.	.	CASSAVRYEQYF	TGTGCCAGCAGTGCGGTAAGATACGAGCAGTACTTC
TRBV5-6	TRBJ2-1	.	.	CASSLRDKTNSYNEQFF	TGTGCCAGCAGCTTGAGGGACAAAACTAACTCCTACAATGAGCAGTTCTTC
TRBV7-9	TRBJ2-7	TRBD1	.	CASSRPDRGYHEQYF	TGTGCCAGCAGCAGACCGGACAGGGGTTACCACGAGCAGTACTTC
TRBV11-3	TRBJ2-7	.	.	CASSPTGVEQYF	TGTGCCAGCAGCCCTACCGGGGTCGAGCAGTACTTC
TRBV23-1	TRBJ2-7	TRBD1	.	CASSPRQGATYEQYF	TGCGCCAGCAGTCCAAGACAGGGGGCGACCTACGAGCAGTACTTC
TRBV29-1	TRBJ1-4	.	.	CSIQGLDRNNEKLFF	TGCAGCATTCAAGGGTTGGACAGAAATAATGAAAAACTGTTTTTT
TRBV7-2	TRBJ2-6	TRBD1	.	CASSLAPRTGGPSGANVLTF	TGTGCCAGCAGCTTAGCGCCTAGGACAGGGGGCCCCTCAGGGGCCAACGTCCTGACTTTC
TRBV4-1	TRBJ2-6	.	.	CASSQEPGVGANVLTF	TGCGCCAGCAGCCAGGAACCAGGGGTCGGGGCCAACGTCCTGACTTTC
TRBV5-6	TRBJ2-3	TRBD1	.	CASSLGAGGNTDTQYF	TGTGCCAGCAGCTTGGGAGCAGGGGGTAACACAGATACGCAGTATTTT
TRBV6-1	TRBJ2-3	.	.	CASSEGSWGHTDTQYF	TGTGCCAGCAGTGAAGGAAGTTGGGGACACACAGATACGCAGTATTTT
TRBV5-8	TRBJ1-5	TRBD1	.	CASQGAVSNQPQHF	TGTGCCAGCCAGGGGGCAGTCAGCAATCAGCCCCAGCATTTT
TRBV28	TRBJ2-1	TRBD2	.	CASSLLGSSGVSSYNEQFF	TGTGCCAGCAGTTTATTAGGGTCTAGCGGGGTTAGCTCCTACAATGAGCAGTTCTTC
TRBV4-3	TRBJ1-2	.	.	CASSQGTWGGASGYTF	TGCGCCAGCAGCCAAGGGACTTGGGGGGGCGCAAGCGGCTACACCTTC
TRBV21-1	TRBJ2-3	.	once	CASSTYTDTQYF	TGTGCCAGCAGCACCTACACAGATACGCAGTATTTT
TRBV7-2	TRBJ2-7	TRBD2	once	CASSPLAGERPEQYF	TGTGCCAGCAGCCCCCTTGCGGGAGAACGTCCCGAGCAGTACTTC
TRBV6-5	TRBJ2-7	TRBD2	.	CASSYLAGVSYEQYF	TGTGCCAGCAGTTATCTAGCGGGAGTCTCGTACGAGCAGTACTTC
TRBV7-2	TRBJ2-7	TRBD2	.	CASLSSGSYEQYF	TGTGCCAGCTTGTCTAGCGGTTCCTACGAGCAGTACTTC
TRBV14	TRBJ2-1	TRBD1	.	CASSLLQGAPNEQFF	TGTGCCAGCAGCCTTCTTCAGGGGGCTCCTAATGAGCAGTTCTTC
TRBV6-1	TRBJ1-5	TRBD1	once	CASRRAGGKPQHF	TGTGCCAGCAGAAGGGCAGGGGGGAAGCCCCAGCATTTT
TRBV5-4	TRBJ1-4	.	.	CASSLREATNEKLFF	TGTGCCAGCAGCTTGCGAGAGGCAACTAATGAAAAACTGTTTTTT
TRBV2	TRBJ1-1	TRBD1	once	CASGGIGTGGQGEAFF	TGTGCCAGCGGAGGTATCGGGACAGGGGGCCAGGGTGAAGCTTTCTTT
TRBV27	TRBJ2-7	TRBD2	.	CASSPRTRGLQYF	TGTGCCAGCAGCCCACGGACTAGGGGTCTGCAGTACTTC
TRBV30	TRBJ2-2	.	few	CALSPPGDTGELFF	TGTGCCCTGTCCCCGCCCGGAGACACCGGGGAGCTGTTTTTT
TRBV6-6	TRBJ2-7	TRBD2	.	CASSPGAGGIYEQYF	TGTGCCAGCAGTCCCGGTGCGGGAGGGATCTACGAGCAGTACTTC
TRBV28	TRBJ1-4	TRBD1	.	CASSLRDRGPSEKLFF	TGTGCCAGCAGTCTGAGGGACAGGGGGCCCAGTGAAAAACTGTTTTTT
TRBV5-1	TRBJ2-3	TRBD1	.	CASSWDRASTDTQYF	TGCGCCAGCAGCTGGGACAGGGCAAGCACAGATACGCAGTATTTT
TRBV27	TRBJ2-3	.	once	CASSSERDTDTQYF	TGTGCCAGCAGTTCAGAGAGGGACACAGATACGCAGTATTTT
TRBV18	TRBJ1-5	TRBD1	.	CASSPPGTVSNQPQHF	TGTGCCAGCTCACCACCCGGGACAGTGAGCAATCAGCCCCAGCATTTT
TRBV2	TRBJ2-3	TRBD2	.	CASAGISGRTTSTDTQYF	TGTGCCAGCGCCGGAATTAGCGGGAGGACTACTAGCACAGATACGCAGTATTTT
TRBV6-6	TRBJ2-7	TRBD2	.	CASTSGLAGPDEQYF	TGTGCCAGCACTTCTGGACTAGCGGGCCCCGACGAGCAGTACTTC
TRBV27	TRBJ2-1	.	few	CASSSRSSLKYNEQFF	TGTGCCAGCAGTTCCCGCTCTTCCCTAAAATACAATGAGCAGTTCTTC
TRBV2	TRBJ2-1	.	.	CARGGGSYNEQFF	TGTGCCAGAGGGGGTGGGTCCTACAATGAGCAGTTCTTC
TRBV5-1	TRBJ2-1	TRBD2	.	CASSLWQGRLANNEQFF	TGCGCCAGCAGCTTGTGGCAGGGCAGACTAGCTAACAATGAGCAGTTCTTC
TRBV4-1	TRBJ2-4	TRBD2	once	CASSLGLALAKNIQYF	TGCGCCAGCAGCCTCGGACTAGCATTAGCCAAAAACATTCAGTACTTC
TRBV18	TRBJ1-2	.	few	CASSRRGFGYTF	TGTGCCAGCTCCCGACGGGGTTTCGGCTACACCTTC
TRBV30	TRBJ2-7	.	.	CAWSLGEGVYEQYF	TGTGCCTGGAGTCTGGGCGAAGGGGTTTACGAGCAGTACTTC
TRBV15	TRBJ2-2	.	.	CATSRVALRRPNTGELFF	TGTGCCACCAGCAGAGTAGCTTTGCGGCGGCCGAACACCGGGGAGCTGTTTTTT
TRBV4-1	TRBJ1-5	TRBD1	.	CASSQEDRDLNQPQHF	TGCGCCAGCAGCCAAGAGGACAGGGATCTCAATCAGCCCCAGCATTTT
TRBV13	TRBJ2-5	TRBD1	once	CASSSGTGGPIQETQYF	TGTGCCAGCAGCTCCGGGACAGGGGGGCCTATCCAAGAGACCCAGTACTTC
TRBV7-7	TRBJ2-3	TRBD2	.	CASSLGRGTDTQYF	TGTGCCAGCAGCTTAGGGCGGGGGACAGATACGCAGTATTTT
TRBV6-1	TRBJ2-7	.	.	CASSPLDSRADEQYF	TGTGCCAGCAGCCCCCTAGACTCCCGCGCGGACGAGCAGTACTTC
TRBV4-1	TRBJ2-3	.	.	CASSQVAGAITDTQYF	TGCGCCAGCAGCCAAGTGGCAGGGGCCATCACAGATACGCAGTATTTT
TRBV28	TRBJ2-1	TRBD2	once	CASTPRLADYNEQFF	TGTGCCAGCACCCCGCGACTAGCGGACTACAATGAGCAGTTCTTC
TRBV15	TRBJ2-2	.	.	CATSRLPGTYTGELFF	TGTGCCACCAGCAGGCTTCCCGGGACTTACACCGGGGAGCTGTTTTTT
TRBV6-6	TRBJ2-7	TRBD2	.	CASSWTSNSYEQYF	TGTGCCAGCAGTTGGACTAGCAACTCCTACGAGCAGTACTTC
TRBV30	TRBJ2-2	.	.	CAWSPLAGCTGELFF	TGTGCCTGGAGCCCCTTGGCAGGGTGCACCGGGGAGCTGTTTTTT
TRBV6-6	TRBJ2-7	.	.	CASSYRWDCTYEQYF	TGTGCCAGCAGTTACCGGTGGGACTGTACCTACGAGCAGTACTTC
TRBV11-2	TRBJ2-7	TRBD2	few	CASSLKGKAGEVYEQYF	TGTGCCAGCAGCTTAAAGGGCAAAGCGGGAGAGGTCTACGAGCAGTACTTC
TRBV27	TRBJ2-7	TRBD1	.	CASSLVAGGEQYF	TGTGCCAGCAGTTTGGTCGCAGGGGGCGAGCAGTACTTC
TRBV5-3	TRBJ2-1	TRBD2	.	CARSLERGSSYNEQFF	TGTGCCAGAAGCTTGGAGCGGGGGAGCTCCTACAATGAGCAGTTCTTC